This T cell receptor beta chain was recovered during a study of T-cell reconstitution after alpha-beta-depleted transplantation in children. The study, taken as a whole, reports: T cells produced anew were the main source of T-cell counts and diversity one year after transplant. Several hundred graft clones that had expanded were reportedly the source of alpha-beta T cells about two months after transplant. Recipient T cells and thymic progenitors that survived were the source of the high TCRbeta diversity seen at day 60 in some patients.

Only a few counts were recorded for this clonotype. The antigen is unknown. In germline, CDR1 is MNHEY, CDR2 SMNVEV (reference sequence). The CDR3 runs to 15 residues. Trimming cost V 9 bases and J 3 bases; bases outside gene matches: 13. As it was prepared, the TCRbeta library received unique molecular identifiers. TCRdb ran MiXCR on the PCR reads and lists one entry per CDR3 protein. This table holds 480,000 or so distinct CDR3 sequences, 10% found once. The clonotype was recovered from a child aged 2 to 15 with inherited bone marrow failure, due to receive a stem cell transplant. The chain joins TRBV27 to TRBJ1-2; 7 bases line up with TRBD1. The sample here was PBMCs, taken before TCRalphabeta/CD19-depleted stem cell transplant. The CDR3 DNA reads TGTGCCAGACTCCTAGAGGGGGCTTCTCACTATGGCTACACCTTC. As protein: CARLLEGASHYGYTF.